One sample yielded the 31 T cell receptor beta chains listed below, sequenced in a study of blood T cell repertoires in COVID-19. Repertoires were generated with immunoSEQ multiplex PCR, while TCRdb's copy carries only in-frame clones and drops some. The data show over 25,000 clones, around 81% seen once. Source material: peripheral blood. The receptors derive from a man aged 65 to 79 with acute or convalescent COVID-19.

V gene TRBV7-2 combines with J gene TRBJ2-7, with unresolved D. Germline V gene sequence: CDR1 SGHTA, CDR2 FQGNSA. V was clipped by 1 base and J by 5 bases, with 3 bases between them. This CDR3 region has 11 residues. Written as DNA, the CDR3 is TGTGCCAGCAGCTTAGTAAACGAGCAGTACTTC. Translating gives CASSLVNEQYF.

The chain carries TRBV6-5 and TRBJ2-2, with D possibly matching TRBD2 (7 bases). Germline V gene data show CDR1 as MNHEY and CDR2 as SVGAGI. This CDR3 contains 14 residues. V was trimmed by 7 bases and J by 6 bases, leaving 15 bases between them. The CDR3 DNA reads as TGTGCCAGCACCCAGGGAGGGGGTCCCGGGGAGCTGTTTTTT. Protein: CASTQGGGPGELFF.

This rearrangement joins TRBV5-4 to TRBJ1-1; TRBD1 matches 8 bases. Germline assignment: CDR1 SGHNT and CDR2 YYREEE (reference sequence). V shed 4 bases and J 5 bases; nucleotides not matched to a gene: 10. CDR3 length equals 15 residues. The CDR3 DNA reads as TGTGCCAGCAGCGTTGGTGGGACAGGATGGACTGAAGCTTTCTTT. As protein: CASSVGGTGWTEAFF. Full variable domain (outside the CDR3, taken from reference TRBV5-4 and TRBJ1-1): ETGVTQSPTHLIKTRGQQVTLRCSSQSGHNTVSWYQQALGQGPQFIFQYYREEENGRGNFPPRFSGLQFPNYSSELNVNALELDDSALYLCASSVGGTGWTEAFFGQGTRLTVV.

The chain uses TRBV2 and TRBJ2-3; 11 bases fit TRBD1. The V gene end was trimmed by 6 bases and the J gene end by 2 bases; junction bases not matched to a gene: 4. CDR3 size: 15 residues. Germline assignment: CDR1 SNHLY and CDR2 FYNNEI. The chain's CDR3 is CASRTDRGPTDTQYF. As DNA, the CDR3 is TGTGCCAGCAGGACGGACAGGGGGCCCACAGATACGCAGTATTTT.

This clone appeared a few times. This chain links TRBV7-2 with TRBJ2-7, with TRBD2 matching over 7 bases. Germline values: CDR1 SGHTA, CDR2 FQGNSA. The CDR3 runs 15 residues. The V and J ends lost 2 bases and 9 bases, in that order; junction bases with no gene match: 13. The CDR3: CASSLSAERGSVQYF. The CDR3, as DNA: TGTGCCAGCAGCTTAAGCGCCGAGCGGGGAAGCGTGCAGTACTTC.

The chain has TRBV7-3 and TRBJ1-1; D ambiguous. The V gene's germline CDR1 is SGHTA and CDR2 FQGTGA. Between the trimmed V and J ends, which lost 4 bases and 1 base, there was a span of 7 bases. This CDR3 has 13 amino acids. The CDR3 DNA follows: TGTGCCAGCAGCTGGCAGGCGAACACTGAAGCTTTCTTT. Residues: CASSWQANTEAFF.

The chain uses TRBV6-2 or TRBV6-3 and TRBJ1-5; no reliable D call. Germline V lookup: CDR1 MNHEY, CDR2 SVGEGT. This CDR3 contains 17 residues. The V and J ends lost 4 bases and 0 bases respectively, with 16 bases between them. The CDR3 region is CASSSLFPSGSNQPQHF. CDR3 DNA: TGTGCCAGCAGTTCTCTCTTCCCTTCGGGTAGCAATCAGCCCCAGCATTTT.

The chain combines TRBV12-3 or TRBV12-4 with TRBJ2-4, with a possible D match to TRBD1 (5 bases). This CDR3 has 12 amino acids. Trimming pared 3 bases from V and 6 bases from J, leaving 6 bases between. The CDR3 loop reads CASSLGRNIQYF. DNA of the CDR3: TGTGCCAGCAGTTTGGGGCGAAACATTCAGTACTTC.

By sample fraction, this clone is medium-sized (0.01 to 0.1%). This chain connects TRBV9 to TRBJ2-1, with 10 bases identical to TRBD2. Losses at the gene ends were 2 bases for V and 8 bases for J; bases not matched to a gene: 7. CDR1 and CDR2 from the germline V gene are SGDLS and YYNGEE. This CDR3 contains 15 residues. The DNA of the CDR3 is TGTGCCAGCAGCGTCGCCGGGACTAGCGATGATGAGCAGTTCTTC. It codes for CASSVAGTSDDEQFF.

The chain combines TRBV10-3 with TRBJ2-7; 7 nucleotides line up with TRBD2. CDR1 and CDR2 (germline): ENHRY, SYGVKD. CDR3 length equals 16 residues. Germline trimming cut 3 bases from V and 3 bases from J; bases unmatched to any gene: 11. CDR3 sequence: CAISDQRGGLGYEQYF. In nucleotides, the CDR3 is TGTGCCATCAGTGACCAACGGGGTGGACTAGGCTACGAGCAGTACTTC.

The gene calls are TRBV27 and TRBJ1-2, with 12 nucleotides matching TRBD1. The V and J ends lost 2 bases and 4 bases, in that order; junction bases with no gene match: 5. This CDR3 is 16 amino acids long. Germline V CDR1 and CDR2: MNHEY, SMNVEV (reference sequence). CDR3 coding DNA: TGTGCCAGCAGTTTAAAGCTGGGACAGGGGGCCTATGGCTACACCTTC. It is translated as CASSLKLGQGAYGYTF.

The CDR3: CAISERGGQGDGYTF. The CDR3, as DNA: TGTGCCATCAGCGAACGTGGTGGACAGGGGGATGGCTACACCTTC. This chain links TRBV10-3 with TRBJ1-2; TRBD1 aligns across 10 bases. The CDR3 has 15 amino acids. Germline assignment: CDR1 ENHRY and CDR2 SYGVKD. Germline trimming cut 6 bases from V and 6 bases from J; bases unmatched to any gene: 10.

The rearrangement links TRBV4-3 to TRBJ1-2; 7 bases line up with TRBD1. This CDR3 spans 16 amino acids. The germline CDR1 and CDR2 sequences are LGHNA and YSLEER. V shed 0 bases, J shed 2 bases, and the junction held 6 bases outside the gene matches. In nucleotides, the CDR3 is TGCGCCAGCAGCCAAGAGGGTGCAGGGGGGAACTATGGCTACACCTTC. Its protein product is CASSQEGAGGNYGYTF.

The chain couples TRBV28 to TRBJ1-1; TRBD1 aligns across 11 bases. The V segment lost 10 bases and the J segment 3 bases; nucleotides outside the gene matches: 7. The CDR3 has 14 amino acids. In germline, CDR1 is MDHEN, CDR2 SYDVKM. The CDR3 DNA follows: TGTGCCACCCGGACAGGGGGCGCAGACACTGAAGCTTTCTTT. Its protein product is CATRTGGADTEAFF.

This chain joins TRBV12-3 or TRBV12-4 and TRBJ2-7, with D possibly being TRBD1 (5 bases). The CDR3 runs 13 residues. The V end was cut by 6 bases, the J end by 3 bases, with 12 bases between. The CDR3 DNA follows: TGTGCCAGCAGCCGGACACCGAACTACGAGCAGTACTTC. It translates to CASSRTPNYEQYF.

The chain uses TRBV19 and TRBJ1-1; the D gene is possibly TRBD1 (6 bases). The CDR3 consists of 14 residues. V lost 5 bases and J 0 bases, leaving 10 bases between the germline ends. The germline V gene encodes CDR1 LNHDA and CDR2 SQIVND (reference sequence). CDR3 region: CASSLDSLNTEAFF. CDR3 DNA sequence: TGTGCCAGTAGTTTGGACAGCTTGAACACTGAAGCTTTCTTT.

J is TRBJ1-4 and V is TRBV12-3 or TRBV12-4; tentative D call: TRBD1 (5 bases). This CDR3 contains 13 residues. V lost 6 bases and J lost 7, with 12 bases in between. CDR3 loop: CASRDTRSEKLFF. CDR3 DNA sequence: TGTGCCAGCAGGGACACGAGGAGTGAAAAACTGTTTTTT.

This chain uses TRBV6-5 with TRBJ1-1, with D perhaps matching TRBD1 (6 bases). V dropped 4 bases and J dropped 10 bases, with 16 bases sitting between them. The germline V gene encodes CDR1 MNHEY and CDR2 SVGAGI. The CDR3 loop spans 13 amino acids. The CDR3 DNA is TGTGCCAGCAGTTGGGACACTAAAGGAGGAGCTTTCTTT. Its protein is CASSWDTKGGAFF.

J is TRBJ2-7 and V is TRBV10-1; 8 bases are shared with TRBD1. The length of the CDR3 is 13 residues. V was clipped by 6 bases and J by 7 bases; unmatched bases: 8. Looked up from germline, CDR1 is WNHNN and CDR2 is SYGVQD (reference sequence). This chain's CDR3 is CASRGRTGTEQYF. The CDR3 bases are TGCGCCAGCAGAGGGAGGACAGGGACGGAGCAGTACTTC.

This sequence joins TRBV4-2 and TRBJ2-7, with 8 nucleotides matching TRBD1. CDR3 length: 13 residues. Germline loops: CDR1 LGHNA, CDR2 YNFKEQ. The J segment lost 6 bases and the V segment lost 4 bases, leaving 5 bases of the junction unmatched. The CDR3 region is CASSPTGVREQYF. CDR3 bases: TGTGCCAGCAGCCCGACAGGGGTGCGCGAGCAGTACTTC.

The CDR3 region has the DNA TGTGCCAGCAGCTCCGGCCGACCCGCGGCGGGAAAACTGTTTTTT. This translates into CASSSGRPAAGKLFF. V is TRBV11-1 and J is TRBJ1-4; D remains unclear. Germline CDR1 is SGHAT and CDR2 is FQDESV (reference sequence). Trimming removed 4 bases from V and 10 bases from J, with 19 bases in between. The CDR3 spans 15 residues.

The chain is built from TRBV2 and TRBJ2-6, with D perhaps TRBD1 (7 bases). This CDR3 contains 18 residues. CDR1 SNHLY and CDR2 FYNNEI come from the germline V gene. V was cut by 4 bases and J by 2 bases, with 18 bases left in between. The CDR3 loop reads CASSVDGSRGAGANVLTF. For the CDR3, the DNA is TGTGCCAGCAGTGTCGATGGTTCCAGGGGGGCTGGGGCCAACGTCCTGACTTTC.

The gene calls are TRBV6-6 and TRBJ1-2; 7 bases align to TRBD1. J gave up 2 bases and V 6 bases, and 6 bases lay outside the gene matches. Germline V gives CDR1 MNHNY, CDR2 SVGAGI (reference sequence). The CDR3 spans 14 residues. The CDR3, as DNA: TGTGCCAGCAGCCGGGACAGTCAGAACTATGGCTACACCTTC. It specifies CASSRDSQNYGYTF.

V gene TRBV2 combines with J gene TRBJ1-1, with D unresolved. This CDR3 has 12 residues. V was trimmed by 6 bases and J by 3 bases, leaving 8 bases between them. CDR1 SNHLY and CDR2 FYNNEI come from the germline V gene. The CDR3 nucleotides read TGTGCCAGCAGACTCGGGTACACTGAAGCTTTCTTT. Amino acids: CASRLGYTEAFF. Using reference TRBV2 and TRBJ1-1 for the parts outside the CDR3, the full variable domain is EPEVTQTPSHQVTQMGQEVILRCVPISNHLYFYWYRQILGQKVEFLVSFYNNEISEKSEIFDDQFSVERPDGSNFTLKIRSTKLEDSAMYFCASRLGYTEAFFGQGTRLTVV.

This clone was seen a single time. The chain joins TRBV5-5 to TRBJ1-2; 7 bases are a match to TRBD1. V was clipped by 4 bases and J by 6 bases; unmatched bases: 12. CDR1 SGHKS and CDR2 YYEKEE come from the germline V gene (reference sequence). This CDR3 is 15 amino acids long. Here the CDR3 reads CASSPYDRELHGYTF. The DNA of the CDR3 is TGTGCCAGCAGCCCGTATGACAGGGAACTACATGGCTACACCTTC. The complete variable domain, with remaining parts taken from reference TRBV5-5 and TRBJ1-2, reads DAGVTQSPTHLIKTRGQQVTLRCSPISGHKSVSWYQQVLGQGPQFIFQYYEKEERGRGNFPDRFSARQFPNYSSELNVNALLLGDSALYLCASSPYDRELHGYTFGSGTRLTVV.

In this sample, this clone turned up once. CDR3 in DNA: TGCAGCGTCGGATTAGGGGCTCACACCGGGGAGCTGTTTTTT. Translated, it gives CSVGLGAHTGELFF. The chain links TRBV29-1 to TRBJ2-2; D is possibly TRBD1 (5 bases). The germline CDR1 and CDR2 sequences are SQVTM and ANQGSEA. The CDR3 length is 14 residues. V was shortened by 6 bases and J by 3 bases, with 14 bases between the two germline ends.

This clone showed up just a few times. The rearrangement joins TRBV5-1 to TRBJ1-1; 7 bases are shared with TRBD1. The V segment lost 4 bases and the J segment 5 bases; nucleotides outside the gene matches: 8. The germline gives CDR1 SGHRS, CDR2 YFSETQ. The CDR3 spans 14 residues. The CDR3 reads CASSAAGGRTEAFF. The CDR3 DNA reads as TGCGCCAGCAGCGCCGCAGGGGGTAGGACTGAAGCTTTCTTT.

The chain recombines TRBV7-2 with TRBJ1-1; a possible D gene is TRBD1 (6 bases). The CDR3 runs to 15 residues. CDR1 is SGHTA and CDR2 is FQGNSA in the germline V gene. V was cut by 0 bases and J by 1 base, with 9 bases left in between. The CDR3, as DNA: TGTGCCAGCAGCTTAGCGGCAGGGGAGAACACTGAAGCTTTCTTT. It codes for CASSLAAGENTEAFF.

The chain links TRBV30 to TRBJ1-1; no reliable D call. Germline assignment: CDR1 GTSNPN and CDR2 SVGIG (reference sequence). The CDR3 spans 13 residues. V was pared by 2 bases and J by 5 bases, with 12 bases between. The CDR3 here is CAWSSQVGTEAFF. DNA for the CDR3: TGTGCCTGGAGTAGCCAGGTCGGAACTGAAGCTTTCTTT.

The chain combines TRBV7-8 with TRBJ2-2, with 9 bases fitting TRBD2. The trim removed 5 bases at V and 7 bases at J, leaving 11 bases unmatched. The CDR3 consists of 16 residues. Germline CDR1 reads SGHVS; CDR2 reads FQNEAQ. CDR3 residues: CASSRGAGLASGELFF. CDR3 nucleotides: TGTGCCAGCAGCCGGGGGGCGGGACTAGCTAGCGGGGAGCTGTTTTTT.

This clone was recorded once. The chain links TRBV10-3 to TRBJ1-5; D unclear. The V end lost 3 bases, the J end lost 2 bases, and 17 bases lay between the germline ends. The CDR3 sequence is 17 residues long. Per the germline V gene, CDR1 is ENHRY and CDR2 is SYGVKD. CDR3 in DNA: TGTGCCATCAGTGAAGGAAGGGAGCAAGTGCGCAATCAGCCCCAGCATTTT. It translates to CAISEGREQVRNQPQHF.